Detailed here is one TCR beta chain. The antigen remains undetermined. Using the 5' RACE reads, TCRdb records one entry per CDR3 protein without DNA. Its table lists about 140,000 distinct CDR3 sequences. The entry originates in a study of monozygotic twins with inflammatory bowel disease. Regarding the study as a whole: Healthy co-twins, by inverse Simpson, had higher TCRbeta diversity than their siblings with IBD.

Germline CDR1 reads SGHRS; CDR2 reads YFSETQ. The CDR3 is made up of 14 amino acids. Every donor provided one blood sample measuring more than 2 ml. The V gene is TRBV5-1, the J gene TRBJ1-2; the D call of TRBD1 rests on TCRdb alone, since no DNA is present to check it. The sequenced sample was blood. The TCR sequence derives from a human donor with ulcerative colitis or Crohn's disease, or a healthy co-twin of an affected twin (not recorded which). CDR3 sequence reads: CASSPTGTSYGYTF.